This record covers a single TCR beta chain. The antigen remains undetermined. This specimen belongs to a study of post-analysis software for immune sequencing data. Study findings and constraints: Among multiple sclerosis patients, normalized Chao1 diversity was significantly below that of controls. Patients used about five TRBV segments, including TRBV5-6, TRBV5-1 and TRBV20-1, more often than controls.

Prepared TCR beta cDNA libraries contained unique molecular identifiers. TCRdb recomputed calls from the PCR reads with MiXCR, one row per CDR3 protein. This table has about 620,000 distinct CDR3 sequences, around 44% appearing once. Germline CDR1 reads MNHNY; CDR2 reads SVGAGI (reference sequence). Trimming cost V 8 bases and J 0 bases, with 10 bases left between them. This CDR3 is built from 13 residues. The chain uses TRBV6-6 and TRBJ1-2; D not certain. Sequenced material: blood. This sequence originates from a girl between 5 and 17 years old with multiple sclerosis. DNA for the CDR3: TGTGCCAGCGCTGACGGGCCTAACTATGGCTACACCTTC. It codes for CASADGPNYGYTF.